These 18 T cell receptor beta chains were sequenced from one sample in a study of cytomegalovirus exposure and HLA in healthy donors. The study ran its PCR with 60 Vbeta and 13 Jbeta primers. The assay was immunoSEQ multiplex PCR, and TCRdb's table has in-frame clones only and misses some. The top ten hold more than 4% of the sample, which has 150,000 to 200,000 clones, roughly 80% seen once. The sequencing input was PBMCs. All receptors come from a male donor in good health and CMV-seronegative.

In its sample, this clone was seen a few times. This chain joins TRBV7-9 and TRBJ2-3; 8 positions match TRBD1. The CDR3 is 15 amino acids. Germline-derived CDR1 and CDR2 are SEHNR and FQNEAQ (reference sequence). V shed 5 bases and J 3 bases; nucleotides not matched to a gene: 7. The CDR3 sequence is CASSPRTGKTDTQYF. CDR3 nucleotides: TGTGCCAGCAGCCCGAGGACAGGGAAAACAGATACGCAGTATTTT.

The V gene is TRBV29-1, the J gene TRBJ1-1; maybe TRBD1 (6 bases). This CDR3 has 13 residues. Trimming shortened V by 7 bases and J by 5 bases, and 17 bases separated the two germline ends. Germline V gives CDR1 SQVTM, CDR2 ANQGSEA. The CDR3 reads CSATTGSGTEAFF. The CDR3 DNA follows: TGCAGCGCCACTACAGGGTCGGGGACTGAAGCTTTCTTT.

The chain recombines TRBV28 with TRBJ1-3; D might be TRBD1 (5 bases). V was cut by 3 bases and J by 0 bases, with 9 bases left in between. Germline values: CDR1 MDHEN, CDR2 SYDVKM. There are 15 residues in the CDR3. The CDR3 region has the DNA TGTGCCAGCAGTTTTCGGGGGGGCTCTGGAAACACCATATATTTT. This codes for CASSFRGGSGNTIYF.

The rearrangement links TRBV6-6 to TRBJ2-1, with a weak D call TRBD2 (5 bases). V was shortened by 8 bases and J by 4 bases, with 12 bases between the two germline ends. CDR3 length: 13 residues. Germline V gives CDR1 MNHNY, CDR2 SVGAGI (reference sequence). For the CDR3, the DNA is TGTGCCAGCGGGAGTACCCGTTACAATGAGCAGTTCTTC. Its protein product is CASGSTRYNEQFF.

The rearrangement joins TRBV4-2 to TRBJ2-3; 9 bases align to TRBD2. Germline V CDR1 and CDR2: LGHNA, YNFKEQ. The CDR3 has 17 residues. The V gene end was trimmed by 2 bases and the J gene end by 4 bases; junction bases not matched to a gene: 10. CDR3 DNA sequence: TGTGCCAGCAGCCAACAAACGCGGGGGGGCCGCGCAGATACGCAGTATTTT. This translates into CASSQQTRGGRADTQYF.

The rearrangement links TRBV5-5 to TRBJ1-5; perhaps TRBD1 as D (6 bases). Germline CDR1 reads SGHKS; CDR2 reads YYEKEE (reference sequence). The CDR3 has 15 residues. The ends were cut back, 2 bases at V and 3 bases at J, with 12 bases in the middle. The CDR3 nucleotides read TGTGCCAGCAGCTTAGTAGGACAGAACAATCAGCCCCAGCATTTT. This codes for CASSLVGQNNQPQHF.

The chain uses TRBV7-9 and TRBJ2-5, with TRBD1 matching 7 bases. Germline CDR1 SEHNR, CDR2 FQNEAQ (reference sequence). This CDR3 region has 14 residues. V lost 5 bases and J lost 4; bases outside the gene matches: 7. In DNA form, the CDR3 reads TGTGCCAGCAGCCCTCAGACAGGGAGAGAGACCCAGTACTTC. Translated, it gives CASSPQTGRETQYF.

The chain is built from TRBV4-3 and TRBJ2-1; D possibly corresponds to TRBD2 (5 bases). The CDR3 covers 15 residues. Germline-derived CDR1 and CDR2 are LGHNA and YSLEER. Trimming left V 8 bases short and J 0 bases short, with 14 bases between. In DNA form, the CDR3 reads TGCGCCAGCTCCCGCGGGTCCTACTCCTACAATGAGCAGTTCTTC. It translates to CASSRGSYSYNEQFF.

The J gene is TRBJ2-2, the V gene TRBV15; D is perhaps TRBD1 (6 bases). Trimming cost V 2 bases and J 3 bases, with 7 bases left between them. The CDR3 sequence is 14 residues long. Germline lookup yields CDR1 LNHNV and CDR2 YYDKDF (reference sequence). The CDR3 DNA reads as TGTGCCACCAGCAGACAGGGGTACACCGGGGAGCTGTTTTTT. This sequence encodes CATSRQGYTGELFF.

V is TRBV5-1 and J is TRBJ2-3, with a tentative D call TRBD1 (5 bases). CDR1 is SGHRS and CDR2 is YFSETQ in the germline V gene. The V and J ends lost 3 bases and 2 bases respectively, with 7 bases between them. There are 13 residues in the CDR3. As DNA, the CDR3 is TGCGCCAGCAGCTCCAGGGACACAGATACGCAGTATTTT. Its translation is CASSSRDTDTQYF.

V and J are TRBV18 and TRBJ1-1, with a possible D match to TRBD1 (5 bases). Trimming removed 3 bases from V and 5 bases from J, with 7 bases in between. Germline values: CDR1 KGHSH, CDR2 LQKENI. The CDR3 length is 12 residues. This chain's CDR3 is CASSPRVTEAFF. The DNA for the CDR3 is TGTGCCAGCTCACCCAGGGTAACTGAAGCTTTCTTT.

CDR3 loop: CASSPPLSGANVLTF. CDR3 nucleotides: TGTGCCAGCAGCCCCCCCCTTTCTGGGGCCAACGTCCTGACTTTC. This chain links TRBV7-9 with TRBJ2-6, with D hard to call. The length of the CDR3 is 15 residues. CDR1 is SEHNR and CDR2 is FQNEAQ in the germline V gene (reference sequence). Trimming took off 5 bases at V and 1 base at J, with 9 bases between the two ends.

This clone was seen only a few times. The chain uses TRBV4-2 and TRBJ2-3; 8 positions agree with TRBD2. From germline, CDR1 is LGHNA and CDR2 YNFKEQ. With 0 bases clipped from V and 0 bases from J, the junction kept 5 bases outside the gene matches. The CDR3 extends over 17 amino acids. CDR3 bases: TGTGCCAGCAGCCAAGATGTCGGGACTAGTAGCACAGATACGCAGTATTTT. This encodes CASSQDVGTSSTDTQYF.

This clone has a single count. V usage is TRBV11-2 and J usage is TRBJ2-1; 7 nucleotides agree with TRBD2. The germline CDR1 and CDR2 sequences are SGHAT and FQNNGV. The CDR3 consists of 12 residues. In DNA, the CDR3 is TGTGCGTCCGGGACTACCTACAATGAGCAGTTCTTC. As protein: CASGTTYNEQFF.

This rearrangement joins TRBV19 to TRBJ1-1; TRBD1 agrees at 9 bases. V trimming: 5 bases; J trimming: 4 bases; junction bases outside the gene matches: 14. Germline V lookup: CDR1 LNHDA, CDR2 SQIVND (reference sequence). The CDR3 totals 17 residues. Here the CDR3 reads CASSPGQGSVSGTEAFF. DNA for the CDR3: TGTGCCAGTAGTCCAGGACAGGGGTCTGTTTCGGGCACTGAAGCTTTCTTT.

The chain couples TRBV6-4 to TRBJ2-7; maybe TRBD1 (6 bases). The V gene lost 3 bases and the J gene lost 2 bases, with 14 bases spanning the gap. There are 15 residues in the CDR3. Germline CDR1 is MRHNA and CDR2 is SNTAGT. CDR3 in amino acids: CASSERVGTPYEQYF. CDR3 in DNA: TGTGCCAGCAGTGAAAGGGTGGGGACACCCTACGAGCAGTACTTC.

The chain joins TRBV7-8 to TRBJ1-2, with 7 nucleotides matching TRBD1. The CDR3 spans 15 residues. The V gene end was trimmed by 3 bases and the J gene end by 1 base; junction bases not matched to a gene: 5. In germline, CDR1 is SGHVS, CDR2 FQNEAQ. In DNA, the CDR3 is TGTGCCAGCAGCTTCGGGACAGCAATTAACTATGGCTACACCTTC. The encoded protein is CASSFGTAINYGYTF.

The chain carries TRBV5-6 and TRBJ1-5, with D perhaps matching TRBD1 (5 bases). The CDR3 contains 18 residues. V was trimmed by 1 base and J by 7 bases, leaving 24 bases between them. Germline lookup yields CDR1 SGHDT and CDR2 YYEEEE. The CDR3 loop is CASSLWRGRGSAKQPQHF. The CDR3 DNA reads TGTGCCAGCAGCTTGTGGAGGGGCCGCGGCTCGGCTAAGCAGCCCCAGCATTTT.